This T cell receptor (beta chain) was profiled in a study of OX40 agonist ivuxolimab in advanced cancers. Clones were read by immunoSEQ multiplex PCR, and TCRdb kept only the in-frame ones, dropping some. Of approximately 61,000 clones in the sample, 87% were seen once. The sequence came from an adult with an advanced solid tumor such as melanoma, head and neck, liver or kidney cancer. The source was CD4+ or CD8+ T cells sorted from blood, collected in a trial of the OX40 agonist ivuxolimab.

CDR3 in amino acids: CASSIAGSRNQPQHF. The DNA for the CDR3 is TGTGCCAGTAGTATAGCAGGGTCACGCAATCAGCCCCAGCATTTT. The V call is TRBV19, the J call TRBJ1-5, with a possible D match to TRBD1 (5 bases). Per the germline V gene, CDR1 is LNHDA and CDR2 is SQIVND (reference sequence). CDR3 length: 15 amino acids. V was clipped by 1 base and J by 2 bases, with 9 bases between them.